This TCR beta chain was retrieved from a study of vaccination and CD4 T cells after COVID-19. Germline V lookup: CDR1 DFQATT, CDR2 SNEGSKA (reference sequence). The CDR3 length is 12 residues. V lost 6 bases to trimming and J lost 0 bases, with 8 bases between them. The treatment was: approximately 10-day PBMC culture with coronavirus spike peptide pools or control peptides (ViraFEST assay). This clonotype occurred a few times. Its antigen is not identified. Once obtained from cultured CD4+ T cells, the DNA was sequenced using the Oncomine TCR Beta short-read assay. TCRdb processed the PCR reads anew with MiXCR; each CDR3 protein has one entry. The sample yields approximately 11,000 distinct CDR3 sequences, 30% to 35% seen once.

This chain joins TRBV20-1 and TRBJ1-1; D is unresolved. The clonotype originates from a human donor who had recovered from COVID-19. The sequencing here drew on CD4+ T cells from blood, cultured in vitro, taken after SARS-CoV-2 vaccination. The CDR3 DNA sequence: TGCAGTGCCGCTTACGTGAACACTGAAGCTTTCTTT. Translation gives CSAAYVNTEAFF.